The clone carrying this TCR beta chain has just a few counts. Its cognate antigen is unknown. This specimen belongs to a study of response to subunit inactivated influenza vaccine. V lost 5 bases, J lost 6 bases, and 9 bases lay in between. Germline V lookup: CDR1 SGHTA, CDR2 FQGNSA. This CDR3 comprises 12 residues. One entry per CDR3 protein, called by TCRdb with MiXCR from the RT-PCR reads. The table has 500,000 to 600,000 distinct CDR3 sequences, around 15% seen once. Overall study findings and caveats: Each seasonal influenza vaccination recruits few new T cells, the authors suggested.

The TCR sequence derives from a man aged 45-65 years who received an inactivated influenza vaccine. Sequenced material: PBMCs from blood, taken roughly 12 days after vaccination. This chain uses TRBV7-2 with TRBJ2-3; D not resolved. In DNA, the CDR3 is TGTGCCAGCAGCCCCATGCTGGATACGCAGTATTTT. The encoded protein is CASSPMLDTQYF.